This TCR beta chain was found in a study of T cells after yellow fever vaccination. Study background: Fractions of low cell number were prepared using SMART-Seq v4 Ultra Low Input. Study-level results: Booster samples showed a return of most primary-vaccination clones (roughly 96% CD4, about 88% CD8).

Using its own MiXCR run on the 5' RACE reads, TCRdb lists one record per CDR3 protein. The sample records around 310,000 distinct CDR3 sequences, less than 4.5% being singletons. This clonotype was detected many times. Its antigen remains unidentified. This receptor was identified in a man between 18 and 29 years old who received the YFV17D yellow fever vaccine. The sequenced sample was PBMCs, obtained on the day of the yellow fever booster vaccination.

The CDR3 here is CASSLSLSATENEQFF. CDR3 sequence (DNA): TGTGCCAGCAGTTTATCGCTTTCCGCAACCGAAAATGAGCAGTTCTTC. The chain is built from TRBV27 and TRBJ2-1; D is ambiguous. The CDR3 has 16 residues. The V end was cut by 0 bases, the J end by 7 bases, with 16 bases between. The germline CDR1 and CDR2 sequences are MNHEY and SMNVEV (reference sequence).